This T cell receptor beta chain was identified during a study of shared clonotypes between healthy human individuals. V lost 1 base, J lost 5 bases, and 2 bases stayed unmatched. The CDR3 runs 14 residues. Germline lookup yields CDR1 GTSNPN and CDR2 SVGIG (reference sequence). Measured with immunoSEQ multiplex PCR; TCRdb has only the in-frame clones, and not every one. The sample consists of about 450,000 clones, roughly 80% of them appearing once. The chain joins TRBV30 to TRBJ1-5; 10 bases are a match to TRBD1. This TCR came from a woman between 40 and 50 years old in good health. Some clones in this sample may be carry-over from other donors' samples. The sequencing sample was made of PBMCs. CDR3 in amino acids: CAWSGQGAYQPQHF. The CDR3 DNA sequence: TGTGCCTGGAGTGGACAGGGGGCCTATCAGCCCCAGCATTTT.